The present T cell receptor (beta chain) was sequenced within a study of blood T cell repertoires in COVID-19. As for the study in general: Material from acute and convalescent COVID-19 was sourced from the United States, Italy and Spain. In each case, the material was cDNA or gDNA derived from T cells, B-cell-depleted T cells, or PBMCs.

The length of the CDR3 is 19 residues. Germline CDR1 LGHNA, CDR2 YNFKEQ. Unmatched junction bases numbered 14, after V lost 4 bases and J lost 1 base. In the authors' workflow: Counts of nucleated cells, estimated from reference gene primer amplification, were obtained. Sequenced by immunoSEQ multiplex PCR; TCRdb stores in-frame clones only, minus some. V and J calls and clone size come straight from that table; D and trimming were deduced from the DNA. The data hold 120,000 to 150,000 clones, with more than 80% observed a single time. The rearrangement links TRBV4-2 to TRBJ2-1; 9 bases align to TRBD1. The receptor was derived from a human donor with acute or convalescent COVID-19. The donor label of this sample is uncertain. The sample consisted of peripheral blood. For the CDR3, the DNA is TGTGCCAGCAGCCGAAGCCCCGGACAGGGGTTTGGATCCTACAATGAGCAGTTCTTC. Encoded protein: CASSRSPGQGFGSYNEQFF.